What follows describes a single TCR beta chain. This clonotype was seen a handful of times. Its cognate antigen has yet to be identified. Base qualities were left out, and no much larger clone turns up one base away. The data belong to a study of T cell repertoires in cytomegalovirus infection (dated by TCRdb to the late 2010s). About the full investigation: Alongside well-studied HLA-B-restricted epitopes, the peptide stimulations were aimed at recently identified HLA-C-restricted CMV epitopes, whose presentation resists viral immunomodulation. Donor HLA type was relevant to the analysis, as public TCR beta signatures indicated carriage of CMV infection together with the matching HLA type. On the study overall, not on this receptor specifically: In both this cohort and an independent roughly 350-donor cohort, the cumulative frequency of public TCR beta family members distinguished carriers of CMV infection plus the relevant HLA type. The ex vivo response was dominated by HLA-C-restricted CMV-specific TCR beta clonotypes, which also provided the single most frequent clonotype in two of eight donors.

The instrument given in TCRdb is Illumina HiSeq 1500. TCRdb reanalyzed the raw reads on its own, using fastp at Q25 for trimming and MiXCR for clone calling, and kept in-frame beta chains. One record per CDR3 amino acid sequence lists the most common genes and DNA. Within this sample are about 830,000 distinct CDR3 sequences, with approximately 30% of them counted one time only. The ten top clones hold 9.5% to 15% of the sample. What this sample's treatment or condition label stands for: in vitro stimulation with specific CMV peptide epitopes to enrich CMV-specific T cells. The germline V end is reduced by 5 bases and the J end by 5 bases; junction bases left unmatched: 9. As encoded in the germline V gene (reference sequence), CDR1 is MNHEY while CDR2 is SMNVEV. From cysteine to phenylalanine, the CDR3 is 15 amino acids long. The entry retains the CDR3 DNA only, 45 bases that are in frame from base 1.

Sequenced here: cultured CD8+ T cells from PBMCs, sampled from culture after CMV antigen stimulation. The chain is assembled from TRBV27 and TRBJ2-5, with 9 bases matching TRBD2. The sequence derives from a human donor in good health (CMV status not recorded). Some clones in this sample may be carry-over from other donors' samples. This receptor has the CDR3 CASSGVAGELETQYF. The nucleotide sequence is TGTGCCAGCAGTGGGGTAGCGGGGGAGCTGGAGACCCAGTACTTC.